This is a list of T cell receptor beta chains from one sample in a study of blood T cell repertoires in COVID-19. TCRdb's table, derived via immunoSEQ multiplex PCR, lists solely in-frame clones and lacks some. This table holds about 200,000 clones, 80% to 90% found once. Specimen: peripheral blood. The receptors here all came from a woman aged 45-59 years with acute or convalescent COVID-19. Both conserved end residues are part of each CDR3. The D gene is left open where the match is weak. The size entry is marked missing in some rows and otherwise reads once, few, many or a size class.

abundance	v_gene	d_gene	j_gene	CDR3aa	CDR3nt
-	TRBV4-2	TRBD1	TRBJ1-4	CASSLGTVNEKLFF	TGTGCCAGCAGCCTTGGGACAGTTAATGAAAAACTGTTTTTT
few	TRBV19	TRBD1	TRBJ1-5	CASSMSLDRAPRQPQHF	TGTGCCAGTAGTATGTCCTTGGACAGGGCACCTCGACAGCCCCAGCATTTT
-	TRBV2	-	TRBJ1-1	CASSPRTGGVGTEAFF	TGTGCCAGCAGCCCGAGGACGGGGGGTGTAGGCACTGAAGCTTTCTTT
-	TRBV5-1	TRBD2	TRBJ2-1	CASSQAGVVRNEQFF	TGCGCCAGCAGCCAAGCGGGAGTTGTTAGGAATGAGCAGTTCTTC
-	TRBV6-6	TRBD2	TRBJ2-1	CASSLGGAGNNEQFF	TGTGCCAGCAGTCTCGGGGGGGCCGGGAACAATGAGCAGTTCTTC
-	TRBV12-2	-	TRBJ2-3	CASRPAVDTASDTQYF	TGTGCAAGTCGCCCCGCGGTGGACACGGCGTCGGATACGCAGTATTTT
-	TRBV6-6	TRBD1	TRBJ2-1	CASSTAGGVLNEQFF	TGTGCCAGCAGTACCGCAGGGGGCGTCCTCAATGAGCAGTTCTTC
-	TRBV5-1	-	TRBJ2-7	CASSSRVVEDEQYF	TGCGCCAGCAGCTCCCGGGTAGTCGAAGACGAGCAGTACTTC
-	TRBV24-1	TRBD2	TRBJ2-1	CATSLSGSEGHNEQFF	TGTGCCACCAGTCTTAGCGGGAGTGAGGGGCACAATGAGCAGTTCTTC
-	TRBV5-4	TRBD1	TRBJ1-4	CASSPGQNEKLFF	TGTGCCAGCAGCCCGGGACAGAATGAAAAACTGTTTTTT
once	TRBV24-1	-	TRBJ2-7	CATSGPSDYEQYF	TGTGCCACCAGTGGGCCGTCAGACTACGAGCAGTACTTC
-	TRBV27	TRBD2	TRBJ2-7	CASTKTSGRYEQYF	TGTGCCAGCACCAAGACTAGCGGGAGGTACGAGCAGTACTTC
-	TRBV27	-	TRBJ2-1	CASSLTRQPLEGYNEQFF	TGTGCCAGCAGTTTAACTCGACAGCCTCTGGAGGGTTACAATGAGCAGTTCTTC
-	TRBV24-1	TRBD2	TRBJ2-1	CATSSFLAGGGSYNEQFF	TGTGCCACCAGTTCCTTCCTAGCGGGAGGGGGCTCCTACAATGAGCAGTTCTTC
-	TRBV24-1	TRBD1	TRBJ2-2	CATSDLGQGHTGELFF	TGTGCCACCAGTGACCTCGGACAGGGACACACCGGGGAGCTGTTTTTT
-	TRBV19	-	TRBJ1-1	CASRIRGNTEAFF	TGTGCCAGTAGAATCCGGGGGAACACTGAAGCTTTCTTT
-	TRBV7-2	-	TRBJ1-1	CASSLTGNTEAFF	TGTGCCAGCAGCTTAACAGGGAACACTGAAGCTTTCTTT
few	TRBV24-1	-	TRBJ2-7	CATSDTWGVQYF	TGTGCCACCAGTGACACTTGGGGGGTGCAGTACTTC
-	TRBV10-3	TRBD1	TRBJ2-7	CAISRGQGQYEQYF	TGTGCCATCAGTAGGGGACAGGGTCAGTACGAGCAGTACTTC
-	TRBV6-5	TRBD2	TRBJ2-1	CATWEGGNEQFF	TGTGCCACGTGGGAGGGTGGGAATGAGCAGTTCTTC
-	TRBV15	TRBD2	TRBJ2-1	CATSRDLAGVDEQFF	TGTGCCACCAGCAGAGATCTAGCGGGAGTAGATGAGCAGTTCTTC
once	TRBV9	-	TRBJ1-2	CASSAETGFSNYGYTF	TGTGCCAGCAGCGCGGAAACAGGTTTTTCTAACTATGGCTACACCTTC
-	TRBV11-2	-	TRBJ1-1	CASSLAGGRTEAFF	TGTGCCAGCAGCTTAGCGGGGGGAAGAACTGAAGCTTTCTTT
once	TRBV24-1	-	TRBJ2-3	CATSDSAAPTDTQYF	TGTGCCACCAGTGATTCGGCGGCCCCCACAGATACGCAGTATTTT
-	TRBV9	TRBD1	TRBJ1-1	CASSTGAGEAFF	TGTGCCAGCAGCACAGGGGCGGGTGAAGCTTTCTTT
-	TRBV7-3	TRBD1	TRBJ1-1	CASSSTGPNTEAFF	TGTGCCAGCAGCTCGACAGGGCCGAACACTGAAGCTTTCTTT
-	TRBV7-2	-	TRBJ2-1	CASSLFSLVDNEQFF	TGTGCCAGCAGCTTATTCAGCCTAGTTGACAATGAGCAGTTCTTC
once	TRBV27	TRBD2	TRBJ2-3	CATKAGVRTDTQYF	TGTGCCACCAAGGCGGGAGTTCGGACAGATACGCAGTATTTT
-	TRBV24-1	-	TRBJ2-7	CATSDGRGHEQYF	TGTGCCACCAGTGATGGCAGGGGCCACGAGCAGTACTTC
few	TRBV7-8	TRBD1	TRBJ1-6	CASTFPPGQRFSPLHF	TGTGCCAGCACCTTTCCTCCGGGACAGAGATTTTCACCCCTCCACTTT
-	TRBV4-2	-	TRBJ2-1	CASGSVGAEGYNEQFF	TGTGCCAGCGGCTCTGTAGGAGCCGAGGGCTACAATGAGCAGTTCTTC
-	TRBV5-5	-	TRBJ1-1	CASGRGYTEAFF	TGTGCCAGCGGCAGGGGCTACACTGAAGCTTTCTTT
once	TRBV7-9	TRBD2	TRBJ2-7	CASSPLGLAGNYEQYF	TGTGCCAGCAGCCCACTAGGACTAGCGGGAAACTACGAGCAGTACTTC
-	TRBV3-1/TRBV3-2	TRBD1	TRBJ1-6	CASSPGQDSPLHF	TGTGCCAGCAGCCCCGGACAGGATTCACCCCTCCACTTT
-	TRBV7-8	-	TRBJ2-2	CASSLPLDSRNTGELFF	TGTGCCAGCAGCTTACCCCTCGACAGTCGAAACACCGGGGAGCTGTTTTTT
-	TRBV18	-	TRBJ2-7	CASSPTGYGYEQYF	TGTGCCAGCTCACCAACAGGGTACGGCTACGAGCAGTACTTC
-	TRBV28	TRBD1	TRBJ1-5	CASSFPLPEGANQPQHF	TGTGCCAGCAGTTTTCCCCTCCCGGAGGGGGCGAATCAGCCCCAGCATTTT
-	TRBV11-2	TRBD2	TRBJ2-1	CASSSTPGLGYNEQFF	TGTGCCAGCAGCTCGACGCCGGGACTAGGGTACAATGAGCAGTTCTTC
once	TRBV2	TRBD1	TRBJ2-3	CASRETWTGSSTDTQYF	TGTGCCAGCAGGGAAACCTGGACAGGCAGTAGCACAGATACGCAGTATTTT
few	TRBV5-5	TRBD1	TRBJ2-1	CASSLAGNDRGDSLF	TGTGCCAGCAGCTTGGCAGGAAACGACAGGGGAGATTCGCTCTTC
-	TRBV5-1	TRBD2	TRBJ2-5	CASSRGLALYQETQYF	TGCGCCAGCAGCCGCGGACTAGCCCTGTACCAAGAGACCCAGTACTTC
-	TRBV10-1	TRBD1	TRBJ2-5	CASSEQGYQETQYF	TGCGCCAGCAGTGAACAGGGGTACCAAGAGACCCAGTACTTC
-	TRBV5-4	TRBD2	TRBJ2-1	CASSLKTSGAYNEQFF	TGTGCCAGCAGCTTGAAGACTAGCGGAGCCTACAATGAGCAGTTCTTC
-	TRBV27	TRBD1	TRBJ1-6	CASSLVPTGYNSPLHF	TGTGCCAGCAGTTTGGTTCCGACAGGGTACAATTCACCCCTCCACTTT
-	TRBV29-1	-	TRBJ2-1	CSVVEAGRRNEQFF	TGCAGCGTTGTTGAGGCAGGGCGCCGTAATGAGCAGTTCTTC
-	TRBV6-5	TRBD1	TRBJ1-6	CASSPRTGVNSPLHF	TGTGCCAGCAGTCCCCGGACAGGGGTCAATTCACCCCTCCACTTT
-	TRBV3-1/TRBV3-2	TRBD1	TRBJ1-1	CASSDRGFTEAFF	TGTGCCAGTTCCGACAGGGGGTTCACTGAAGCTTTCTTT
few	TRBV24-1	-	TRBJ1-1	CATSVGRGTEAFF	TGTGCCACCAGTGTCGGCAGGGGCACTGAAGCTTTCTTT
-	TRBV23-1	TRBD1	TRBJ2-7	CASSQSGPGQHYEQYF	TGCGCCAGCAGTCAATCGGGGCCGGGACAGCACTACGAGCAGTACTTC
-	TRBV29-1	-	TRBJ2-3	CSVGQNTDTQYF	TGCAGCGTAGGACAGAACACAGATACGCAGTATTTT
-	TRBV28	-	TRBJ2-3	CASRLGGGDTQYF	TGTGCCAGCAGGTTGGGGGGTGGGGATACGCAGTATTTT
once	TRBV20-1	TRBD1	TRBJ2-1	CSARGDRDEFF	TGCAGTGCTAGAGGGGACAGGGACGAGTTCTTC
-	TRBV5-4	TRBD2	TRBJ2-1	CASSSRETSLLNEQFF	TGTGCCAGCAGCTCTCGAGAGACTAGCCTACTTAATGAGCAGTTCTTC
-	TRBV15	-	TRBJ1-3	CATSRDLGSRVGNTIYF	TGTGCCACCAGCAGAGATCTGGGGTCGCGGGTTGGAAACACCATATATTTT